The clone carrying this TCR beta chain was seen a handful of times. Its antigen is not identified. These data come from a study of T cells in Graves' hyperthyroidism and ophthalmopathy. Study-wide points: Blood also held most thyroid clonotypes expanded beyond 0.001.

The source material, RNA transcripts, was used to amplify TCR beta CDR3 regions. In the first-round RT-PCR of the TCR CDR3, the HTBI primer set was used. Via MiXCR, TCRdb re-called the multiplex PCR reads, giving one row per CDR3 protein. This sample has roughly 250,000 distinct CDR3 sequences, with 22% found just once. This clonotype was sampled from a man aged 30 to 39 with Graves' ophthalmopathy. The material sequenced was blood.

CDR3: CSARATGVSTDTQYF. CDR3 bases: TGCAGTGCTAGAGCTACGGGAGTATCCACAGATACGCAGTATTTT. The V call is TRBV20-1, the J call TRBJ2-3; a possible D gene is TRBD2 (6 bases). The ends were cut back, 1 base at V and 2 bases at J, with 13 bases in the middle. The CDR3 contains 15 residues. Germline V CDR1 and CDR2: DFQATT, SNEGSKA (reference sequence).